This T cell receptor beta chain was obtained from a study of blood T cell repertoires in COVID-19. Study summary: The origin of the acute and convalescent COVID-19 samples was the United States, Italy and Spain.

Original analysis: From reference gene primer amplification, estimates of nucleated cell counts were derived. Clones were sequenced by immunoSEQ multiplex PCR, and TCRdb holds only the in-frame ones, with some missing. V and J calls and clone size follow that table, whereas D and trimming were derived from the DNA. The sample carries some 240,000 clones, approximately 84% recorded once. As to this clone: Other DNA sequences in the sample encode the same CDR3.

The CDR3 is made up of 12 amino acids. The germline V gene has CDR1 DFQATT and CDR2 SNEGSKA (reference sequence). The V gene lost 3 bases and the J gene lost 7 bases, with 7 bases spanning the gap. Participant age was roughly 18 to 90 years, and participants resided in about two dozen US areas. The chain links TRBV20-1 to TRBJ1-6; D unresolved. Specimen: PBMCs or T cells enriched from blood (not recorded which). The sequence was collected from a man aged 50-59 years who had recovered from COVID-19. CDR3 DNA sequence: TGCAGTGCTAGTGGAGGGAATTCACCCCTCCACTTT. Residues: CSASGGNSPLHF.